A single sample is the source of the 16 T cell receptor beta chains below, sequenced in a study of T cells in Graves' hyperthyroidism and ophthalmopathy. From RNA transcripts, TCR beta CDR3 regions were amplified. The study used the HTBI primer set for a first-round RT-PCR of the TCR CDR3. TCRdb re-derived calls from the multiplex PCR reads in MiXCR, one entry per CDR3 protein. The sample records approximately 210,000 distinct CDR3 sequences, roughly 17% being singletons. The specimen was blood. The receptor set was obtained from a man aged 45 to 65 with Graves' hyperthyroidism.

As for this clonotype: This clone may be a read error of a much larger clone one base away. The J gene is TRBJ2-4, the V gene TRBV18; D remains ambiguous. CDR1 is KGHSH and CDR2 is LQKENI in the germline V gene. The CDR3 consists of 16 residues. The V gene lost 3 bases and the J gene lost 0 bases, with 12 bases spanning the gap. CDR3 protein: CASSPKQLLAKNIQYF. In nucleotides, the CDR3 is TGTGCCAGCTCACCGAAACAGCTACTAGCCAAAAACATTCAGTACTTC. The complete variable domain, with remaining parts taken from reference TRBV18 and TRBJ2-4, reads NAGVMQNPRHLVRRRGQEARLRCSPMKGHSHVYWYRQLPEEGLKFMVYLQKENIIDESGMPKERFSAEFPKEGPSILRIQQVVRGDSAAYFCASSPKQLLAKNIQYFGAGTRLSVL.

This clonotype was counted at least ten times. The rearrangement links TRBV7-9 to TRBJ2-7; D call uncertain. This CDR3 is 13 amino acids long. Germline V gene sequence: CDR1 SEHNR, CDR2 FQNEAQ (reference sequence). Trimming cost V 1 base and J 6 bases, with 10 bases left between them. The chain's CDR3 is CASSLGSVFEQYF. CDR3 bases: TGTGCCAGCAGCTTAGGTTCTGTGTTCGAGCAGTACTTC. Filled out from reference TRBV7-9 and TRBJ2-7, the complete variable domain reads DTGVSQNPRHKITKRGQNVTFRCDPISEHNRLYWYRQTLGQGPEFLTYFQNEAQLEKSRLLSDRFSAERPKGSFSTLEIQRTEQGDSAMYLCASSLGSVFEQYFGPGTRLTVT.

This sequence joins TRBV3-1 and TRBJ2-2; D is unresolved. V dropped 5 bases and J dropped 4 bases, with 11 bases sitting between them. Germline V gene lookup returns CDR1 LGHDT and CDR2 YNNKEL (reference sequence). This CDR3 is built from 14 residues. The CDR3 DNA is TGTGCCAGCAGCTTGGCGACGAGCACCGGGGAGCTGTTTTTT. Its translation: CASSLATSTGELFF.

This clonotype was counted at least ten times. V is TRBV7-8 and J is TRBJ2-5, with 10 nucleotides matching TRBD1. From germline, CDR1 is SGHVS and CDR2 FQNEAQ. Germline trimming cut 3 bases from V and 4 bases from J; bases unmatched to any gene: 11. The CDR3 is 17 amino acids. CDR3 region: CASSLQAPGQGRETQYF. In nucleotides, the CDR3 is TGTGCCAGCAGCTTGCAAGCACCGGGACAGGGGAGAGAGACCCAGTACTTC. The full variable domain, its missing parts supplied by reference TRBV7-8 and TRBJ2-5, is GAGVSQSPRYKVAKRGQDVALRCDPISGHVSLFWYQQALGQGPEFLTYFQNEAQLDKSGLPSDRFFAERPEGSVSTLKIQRTQQEDSAVYLCASSLQAPGQGRETQYFGPGTRLLVL.

This clonotype was detected many times. The rearrangement links TRBV6-1 to TRBJ1-2; D uncertain. Germline CDR1 reads MNHNS; CDR2 reads SASEGT. V lost 10 bases, J lost 7 bases, and 16 bases lay in between. This CDR3 contains 12 residues. The CDR3 spells CATHLSKAGYTF. In DNA form, the CDR3 reads TGTGCCACTCATCTGAGTAAGGCTGGCTACACCTTC.

This chain uses TRBV15 with TRBJ1-2; 8 nucleotides align to TRBD1. The germline V gene encodes CDR1 LNHNV and CDR2 YYDKDF (reference sequence). The CDR3 loop spans 16 amino acids. J gave up 4 bases and V 8 bases, and 15 bases lay outside the gene matches. The CDR3 sequence is CATGKIKSGTGYGYTF. The CDR3 DNA reads TGTGCCACCGGAAAAATTAAATCCGGGACAGGCTATGGCTACACCTTC.

The rearrangement links TRBV20-1 to TRBJ2-3; 9 nucleotides line up with TRBD2. The CDR3 runs 15 residues. Germline V gene lookup returns CDR1 DFQATT and CDR2 SNEGSKA (reference sequence). J lost 4 bases, V lost 1 base, and 6 bases had no gene match. The CDR3 sequence: CSARVGSGSPDTQYF. CDR3 nucleotide sequence: TGCAGTGCTAGAGTTGGTAGCGGGAGTCCAGATACGCAGTATTTT.

There are many counts of this clonotype. This chain links TRBV30 with TRBJ1-3, with a tentative D call TRBD1 (6 bases). The CDR3 sequence is 15 residues long. Germline V gives CDR1 GTSNPN, CDR2 SVGIG (reference sequence). Trimming cost V 5 bases and J 2 bases, with 16 bases left between them. The CDR3 region is CAWGSGRGAGNTIYF. Written as DNA, the CDR3 is TGTGCCTGGGGTTCGGGCAGGGGAGCTGGAAACACCATATATTTT.

This clonotype was recorded at least ten times. The chain joins TRBV20-1 to TRBJ2-1; 11 positions agree with TRBD2. The J segment lost 7 bases and the V segment lost 5 bases, leaving 7 bases of the junction unmatched. This CDR3 is built from 14 residues. The germline V gene has CDR1 DFQATT and CDR2 SNEGSKA (reference sequence). For the CDR3, the DNA is TGCAGTGCTTTGGGACTAGCGGTAGGGAATGAGCAGTTCTTC. Amino acid sequence: CSALGLAVGNEQFF.

The DNA of the CDR3 is TGCGCCAGCAGCTTGGCCGAAAACTATGGCTACACCTTC. Protein product: CASSLAENYGYTF. The rearrangement uses TRBV5-1 and TRBJ1-2, with no clear D. This CDR3 is 13 amino acids long. CDR1 is SGHRS and CDR2 is YFSETQ in the germline V gene. The V and J ends lost 0 bases and 2 bases respectively, with 5 bases between them.

This clonotype showed up many times. The chain uses TRBV10-3 and TRBJ1-3; a possible D gene is TRBD1 (5 bases). With 4 bases removed from V and 0 bases from J, the gap between germline ends came to 13 bases. The germline V gene has CDR1 ENHRY and CDR2 SYGVKD. The CDR3 consists of 16 residues. Here the CDR3 reads CAISGQPLSSGNTIYF. The CDR3 bases are TGTGCCATCAGTGGACAGCCTTTGAGCTCTGGAAACACCATATATTTT.

J is TRBJ1-5 and V is TRBV6-1, with D possibly being TRBD1 (6 bases). The V gene lost 5 bases and the J gene lost 3 bases, with 14 bases spanning the gap. Germline CDR1 MNHNS, CDR2 SASEGT. The CDR3 is 15 residues long. The CDR3: CASSPTTGINQPQHF. The CDR3 DNA is TGTGCCAGCAGTCCCACTACAGGGATCAATCAGCCCCAGCATTTT.

The table lists this clonotype with many counts. This chain links TRBV18 with TRBJ2-7; D is unresolved. Germline V gene sequence: CDR1 KGHSH, CDR2 LQKENI. The CDR3 spans 12 residues. V gave up 2 bases and J gave up 6 bases, with 8 bases separating them. The CDR3 DNA reads as TGTGCCAGCTCACCATCTGGTTCCGAGCAGTACTTC. Translating it yields CASSPSGSEQYF.

There are many counts of this clonotype. The rearrangement joins TRBV12-3 or TRBV12-4 to TRBJ2-4; 7 bases align to TRBD1. After removal of 5 bases from V and 5 bases from J, the junction contained 9 bases not matched to a gene. The CDR3 is 15 amino acids. CDR3 protein: CASSRRGQGENIQYF. In DNA form, the CDR3 reads TGTGCCAGCAGTCGCCGTGGTCAGGGGGAAAACATTCAGTACTTC.

As concerns this clonotype: A much larger clone sits a single nucleotide away, making a read error possible. The chain uses TRBV24-1 and TRBJ2-5; the D gene is possibly TRBD1 (6 bases). Trimming stripped 5 bases from V and 3 bases from J, with 15 bases between. This CDR3 is built from 15 residues. The germline V gene encodes CDR1 KGHDR and CDR2 SFDVKD. The DNA for the CDR3 is TGTGCCACCAGTGGACCCCGGAACAGGGAAGAGACCCAGTACTTC. Translating it yields CATSGPRNREETQYF.

The rearrangement links TRBV4-1 to TRBJ2-7, with 12 bases fitting TRBD2. J gave up 4 bases and V 0 bases, and 7 bases lay outside the gene matches. This CDR3 contains 17 residues. The germline V gene has CDR1 MGHRA and CDR2 YSYEKL. In nucleotides, the CDR3 is TGCGCCAGCAGCCAAGAGGTGGGACTAGCGGGTCGGTACGAGCAGTACTTC. Protein product: CASSQEVGLAGRYEQYF.